This TCR beta chain was captured in a study of early T cells in non-severe SARS-CoV-2 infection. The CDR3 spans 16 residues. The V gene lost 2 bases and the J gene lost 3 bases, with 16 bases spanning the gap. Germline V CDR1 and CDR2: MNHEY, SVGAGI. TCRdb redid the calling of the 5' RACE reads with MiXCR, one entry per CDR3 protein. The sample lists around 79,000 distinct CDR3 sequences, 11% occurring once. The clonotype was recovered from an adult who was a healthcare worker with PCR-confirmed SARS-CoV-2 infection or an uninfected control (not recorded which). The chain links TRBV6-5 to TRBJ1-1, with D perhaps TRBD1 (6 bases). This specimen consisted of whole blood, obtained at baseline. The CDR3 nucleotides read TGTGCCAGCAGTTACAATGGGCCAGGGGTGTACACTGAAGCTTTCTTT. This codes for CASSYNGPGVYTEAFF.